This T cell receptor (beta chain) is drawn from a study of cytomegalovirus exposure and HLA in healthy donors. The study, taken as a whole, reports: There were a few CMV-associated chains whose specificity for CMV antigens was confirmed in vitro.

In the case of this clone: What it binds is not known.

The PCR had 60 Vbeta and 13 Jbeta primers. Data came from immunoSEQ multiplex PCR; TCRdb stores just in-frame clones and leaves some out. This table holds about 150,000 clones, around 75% found once. The CDR3 has 13 residues. V lost 8 bases, J lost 7 bases, and 8 bases stayed unmatched. In germline, CDR1 is MDHEN, CDR2 SYDVKM. The sample was PBMCs. The receptor was isolated from a man aged 25-45 years in good health and CMV-seronegative. The J gene is TRBJ2-3, the V gene TRBV28; 8 bases are shared with TRBD2. CDR3 DNA: TGTGCCAGCGCTACGGGAGGGTCCTATACGCAGTATTTT. The encoded protein is CASATGGSYTQYF.